This passage covers 12 T cell receptor beta chains from one sample sequenced in a study of shared clonotypes between healthy human individuals. Produced via immunoSEQ multiplex PCR; TCRdb's table is partial and in-frame only. The sample lists roughly 2.6 million clones; roughly nine tenths were seen once. Source material: naive CD4+ T cells sorted from blood. The subset here: CD45RA+ positively selected. These receptors were obtained from a man younger than 35 in good health.

The V and J genes are TRBV19 and TRBJ2-1; TRBD1 matches 7 bases. This CDR3 region has 16 residues. Trimming at V came to 4 bases and at J to 3 bases, leaving 9 bases not matched to a gene. The germline V gene has CDR1 LNHDA and CDR2 SQIVND (reference sequence). The CDR3 sequence is CASSTTGQSYYNEQFF. In nucleotides, the CDR3 is TGTGCCAGTAGTACCACGGGACAGTCCTACTACAATGAGCAGTTCTTC. Combining the CDR3 with reference TRBV19 and TRBJ2-1 gives the whole variable domain DGGITQSPKYLFRKEGQNVTLSCEQNLNHDAMYWYRQDPGQGLRLIYYSQIVNDFQKGDIAEGYSVSREKKESFPLTVTSAQKNPTAFYLCASSTTGQSYYNEQFFGPGTRLTVL.

The genes are TRBV6-1 and TRBJ2-7; maybe TRBD2 (6 bases). This CDR3 spans 15 amino acids. CDR1 is MNHNS, CDR2 SASEGT, per germline. With 1 base removed from V and 2 bases from J, the gap between germline ends came to 12 bases. The CDR3: CASSEVRRGPYEQYF. CDR3 DNA: TGTGCCAGCAGTGAAGTGAGGAGGGGTCCCTACGAGCAGTACTTC.

The chain links TRBV5-4 to TRBJ2-7, with TRBD1 matching over 7 bases. CDR1 is SGHNT and CDR2 is YYREEE in the germline V gene (reference sequence). CDR3 length: 14 amino acids. V lost 4 bases to trimming and J lost 5 bases; unmatched junction nucleotides: 9. This chain's CDR3 is CASSKTGTQDEQYF. The CDR3 DNA reads as TGTGCCAGCAGCAAGACAGGGACGCAGGACGAGCAGTACTTC.

The genes are TRBV5-5 and TRBJ2-3, with 7 bases matching TRBD2. Per germline, CDR1 SGHKS and CDR2 YYEKEE (reference sequence). The CDR3 spans 16 residues. Trimming at V came to 0 bases and at J to 1 base, leaving 5 bases not matched to a gene. CDR3: CASSLVSGAGTDTQYF. The CDR3 DNA reads as TGTGCCAGCAGCTTGGTGAGCGGGGCGGGCACAGATACGCAGTATTTT. Supplemented by reference TRBV5-5 and TRBJ2-3, the full variable domain reads DAGVTQSPTHLIKTRGQQVTLRCSPISGHKSVSWYQQVLGQGPQFIFQYYEKEERGRGNFPDRFSARQFPNYSSELNVNALLLGDSALYLCASSLVSGAGTDTQYFGPGTRLTVL.

Remarks on this clone: A junction boundary mismatches the germline segment, possibly from a read error. The rearrangement uses TRBV7-7 and TRBJ2-5; 7 nucleotides align to TRBD2. The CDR3 sequence is 13 residues long. CDR1 SSHAT and CDR2 FNYEAQ come from the germline V gene (reference sequence). Written as DNA, the CDR3 is TGTGCTAGCAGCCCGGGAGGAGGGTTGGCCCAGTACTTC. Translated: CASSPGGGLAQYF.

V and J are TRBV5-1 and TRBJ2-7, with TRBD2 as a possible D gene (6 bases). CDR3 length: 14 amino acids. Per germline, CDR1 SGHRS and CDR2 YFSETQ. The V end was cut by 1 base, the J end by 0 bases, with 8 bases between. The CDR3 coding sequence is TGCGCCAGCAGCTTGCAGGGACTCTCCTACGAGCAGTACTTC. The encoded protein is CASSLQGLSYEQYF. The entire variable domain, with the rest obtained from reference TRBV5-1 and TRBJ2-7, is as follows: KAGVTQTPRYLIKTRGQQVTLSCSPISGHRSVSWYQQTPGQGLQFLFEYFSETQRNKGNFPGRFSGRQFSNSRSEMNVSTLELGDSALYLCASSLQGLSYEQYFGPGTRLTVT.

CDR3 sequence reads: CASRRNSGNTIYF. The CDR3 nucleotides read TGTGCCAGCAGACGCAACTCTGGAAACACCATATATTTT. The rearrangement uses TRBV6-6 and TRBJ1-3, with D unresolved. The CDR3 consists of 13 residues. The V gene's germline CDR1 is MNHNY and CDR2 SVGAGI (reference sequence). Trimming stripped 6 bases from V and 0 bases from J, with 6 bases between.

The chain recombines TRBV7-9 with TRBJ1-6, with TRBD1 matching over 7 bases. Germline CDR1 reads SEHNR; CDR2 reads FQNEAQ (reference sequence). The CDR3 length is 17 residues. V lost 1 base to trimming and J lost 8 bases; unmatched junction nucleotides: 11. CDR3 amino acids: CASSLGGTGEQYSPLHF. The CDR3 coding sequence is TGTGCCAGCAGCTTAGGGGGAACAGGGGAACAATATTCACCCCTCCACTTT.

This clone was counted only a few times. V is TRBV19 and J is TRBJ1-5; D possibly corresponds to TRBD1 (6 bases). Germline values: CDR1 LNHDA, CDR2 SQIVND (reference sequence). The CDR3 runs 17 residues. V lost 6 bases and J 0 bases, leaving 18 bases between the germline ends. The CDR3 DNA sequence: TGTGCCAGTAGCGAACTCAGGGGACAATATAGCAATCAGCCCCAGCATTTT. Its translation is CASSELRGQYSNQPQHF. The variable domain in full, completed from reference TRBV19 and TRBJ1-5, reads DGGITQSPKYLFRKEGQNVTLSCEQNLNHDAMYWYRQDPGQGLRLIYYSQIVNDFQKGDIAEGYSVSREKKESFPLTVTSAQKNPTAFYLCASSELRGQYSNQPQHFGDGTRLSIL.

The rearrangement links TRBV7-9 to TRBJ1-5; D remains unclear. The germline gives CDR1 SEHNR, CDR2 FQNEAQ (reference sequence). Trimming removed 1 base from V and 4 bases from J, with 17 bases in between. The CDR3 consists of 17 residues. The CDR3 here is CASSLEGSRRGNQPQHF. DNA of the CDR3: TGTGCCAGCAGCTTAGAAGGATCAAGGAGAGGAAATCAGCCCCAGCATTTT.

DNA of the CDR3: TGTGCCAGCAGTGGGACTAGCGGCTCCTACGAGCAGTACTTC. As protein: CASSGTSGSYEQYF. V is TRBV28 and J is TRBJ2-7; 11 nucleotides align to TRBD2. The ends lost 5 bases at V and 0 bases at J; junction bases unmatched: 0. Germline V gene lookup returns CDR1 MDHEN and CDR2 SYDVKM. The CDR3 length is 14 residues.

The chain employs TRBV7-8 and TRBJ1-1; D perhaps matches TRBD1 (6 bases). Germline-derived CDR1 and CDR2 are SGHVS and FQNEAQ. Trimming shortened V by 1 base and J by 0 bases, and 9 bases separated the two germline ends. This CDR3 spans 15 amino acids. The CDR3 DNA reads as TGTGCCAGCAGCTTAGGAGGGGGAATGAACACTGAAGCTTTCTTT. As protein: CASSLGGGMNTEAFF.